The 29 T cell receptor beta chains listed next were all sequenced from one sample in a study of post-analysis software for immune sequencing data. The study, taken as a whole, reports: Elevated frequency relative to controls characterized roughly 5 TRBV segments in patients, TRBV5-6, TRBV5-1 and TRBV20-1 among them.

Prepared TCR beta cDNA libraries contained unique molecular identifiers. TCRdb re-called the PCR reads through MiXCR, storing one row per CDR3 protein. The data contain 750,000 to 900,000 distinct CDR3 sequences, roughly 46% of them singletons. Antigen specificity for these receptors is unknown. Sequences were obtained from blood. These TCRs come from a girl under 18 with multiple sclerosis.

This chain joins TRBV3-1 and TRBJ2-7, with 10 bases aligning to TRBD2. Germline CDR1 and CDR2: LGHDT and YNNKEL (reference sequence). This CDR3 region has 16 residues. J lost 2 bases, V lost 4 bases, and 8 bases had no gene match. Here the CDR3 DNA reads TGTGCCAGCAGCCGCGGAGGGACTAGCGAACCCTACGAGCAGTACTTC. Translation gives CASSRGGTSEPYEQYF.

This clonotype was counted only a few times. The CDR3 DNA is TGCAGTGCTGGCAGGGACAGCTCTAATGAAAAACTGTTTTTT. Protein product: CSAGRDSSNEKLFF. The chain carries TRBV20-1 and TRBJ1-4; 7 bases are a match to TRBD1. The CDR3 is made up of 14 amino acids. The J segment lost 3 bases and the V segment lost 5 bases, leaving 6 bases of the junction unmatched. Germline lookup yields CDR1 DFQATT and CDR2 SNEGSKA (reference sequence).

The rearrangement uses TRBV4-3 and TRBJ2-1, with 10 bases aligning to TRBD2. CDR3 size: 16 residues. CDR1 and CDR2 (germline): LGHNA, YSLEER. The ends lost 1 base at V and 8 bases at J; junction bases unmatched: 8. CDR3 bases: TGCGCCAGCAGCCAAGTCGGGACTAGCGATTGGGATGAGCAGTTCTTC. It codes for CASSQVGTSDWDEQFF.

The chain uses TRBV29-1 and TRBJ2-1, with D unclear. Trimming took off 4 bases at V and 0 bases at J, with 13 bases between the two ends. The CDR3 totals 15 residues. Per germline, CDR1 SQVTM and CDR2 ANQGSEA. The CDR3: CSVAAPLSSYNEQFF. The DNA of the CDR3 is TGCAGCGTTGCGGCTCCTTTAAGCTCCTACAATGAGCAGTTCTTC.

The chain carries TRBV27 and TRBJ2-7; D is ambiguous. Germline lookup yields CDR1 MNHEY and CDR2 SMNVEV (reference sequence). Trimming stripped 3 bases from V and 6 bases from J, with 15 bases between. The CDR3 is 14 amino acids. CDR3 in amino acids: CASSFSLPPLEQYF. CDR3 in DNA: TGTGCCAGCAGTTTTAGTCTTCCCCCTCTCGAGCAGTACTTC.

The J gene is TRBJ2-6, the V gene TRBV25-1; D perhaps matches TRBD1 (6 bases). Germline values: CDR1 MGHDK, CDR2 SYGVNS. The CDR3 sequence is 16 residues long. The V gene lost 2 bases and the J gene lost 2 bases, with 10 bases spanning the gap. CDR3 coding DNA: TGTGCCAGCAGTGAAGGGACATTTACTGGGGCCAACGTCCTGACTTTC. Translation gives CASSEGTFTGANVLTF. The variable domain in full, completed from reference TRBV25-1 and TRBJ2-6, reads EADIYQTPRYLVIGTGKKITLECSQTMGHDKMYWYQQDPGMELHLIHYSYGVNSTEKGDLSSESTVSRIRTEHFPLTLESARPSHTSQYLCASSEGTFTGANVLTFGAGSRLTVL.

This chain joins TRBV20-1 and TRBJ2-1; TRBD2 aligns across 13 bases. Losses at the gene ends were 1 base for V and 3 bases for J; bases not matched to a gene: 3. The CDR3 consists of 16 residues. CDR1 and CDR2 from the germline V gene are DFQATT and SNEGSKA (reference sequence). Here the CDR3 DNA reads TGCAGTGCTAGAGGGGGACTAGCGGGGCTCTACAATGAGCAGTTCTTC. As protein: CSARGGLAGLYNEQFF.

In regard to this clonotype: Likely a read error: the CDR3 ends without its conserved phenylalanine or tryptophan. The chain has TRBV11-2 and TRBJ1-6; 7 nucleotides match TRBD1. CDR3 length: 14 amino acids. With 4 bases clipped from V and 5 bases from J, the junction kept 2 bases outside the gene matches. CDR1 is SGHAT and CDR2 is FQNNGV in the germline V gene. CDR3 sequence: CASSYRGNNSPLHV. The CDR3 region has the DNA TGTGCCAGCAGCTACAGGGGTAATAATTCACCCCTCCACGTT.

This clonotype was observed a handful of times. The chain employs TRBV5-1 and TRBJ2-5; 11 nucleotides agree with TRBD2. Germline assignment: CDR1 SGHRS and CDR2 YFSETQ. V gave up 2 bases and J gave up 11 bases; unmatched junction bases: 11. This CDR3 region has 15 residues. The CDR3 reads CASSFVLAGGNEQYF. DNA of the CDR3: TGCGCCAGCAGCTTCGTGCTAGCGGGAGGCAATGAGCAGTACTTC.

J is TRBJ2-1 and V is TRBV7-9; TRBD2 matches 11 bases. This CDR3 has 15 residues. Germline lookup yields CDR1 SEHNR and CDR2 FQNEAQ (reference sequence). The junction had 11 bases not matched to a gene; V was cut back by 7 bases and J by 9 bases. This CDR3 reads CASTLLAGVGGEQFF. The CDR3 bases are TGTGCCAGCACCCTACTAGCGGGAGTGGGAGGTGAGCAGTTCTTC.

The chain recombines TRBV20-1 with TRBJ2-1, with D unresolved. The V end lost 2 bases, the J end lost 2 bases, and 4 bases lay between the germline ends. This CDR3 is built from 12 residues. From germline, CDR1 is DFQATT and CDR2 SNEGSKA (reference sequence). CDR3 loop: CSARRTYNEQFF. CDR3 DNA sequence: TGCAGTGCTAGAAGAACCTACAATGAGCAGTTCTTC.

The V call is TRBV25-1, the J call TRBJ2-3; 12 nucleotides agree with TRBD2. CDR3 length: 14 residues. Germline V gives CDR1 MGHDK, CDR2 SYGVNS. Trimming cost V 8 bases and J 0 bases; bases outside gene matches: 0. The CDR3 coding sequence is TGTGCCAGCCTAGCGGGAGGGAGCACAGATACGCAGTATTTT. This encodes CASLAGGSTDTQYF.

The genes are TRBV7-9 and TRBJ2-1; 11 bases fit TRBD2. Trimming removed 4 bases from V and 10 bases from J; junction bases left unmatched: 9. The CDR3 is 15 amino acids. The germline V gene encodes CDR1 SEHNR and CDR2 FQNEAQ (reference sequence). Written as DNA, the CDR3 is TGTGCCAGCAGCTCAGATAGCGGGAGGGCCGGGGAGCAGTTCTTC. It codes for CASSSDSGRAGEQFF.

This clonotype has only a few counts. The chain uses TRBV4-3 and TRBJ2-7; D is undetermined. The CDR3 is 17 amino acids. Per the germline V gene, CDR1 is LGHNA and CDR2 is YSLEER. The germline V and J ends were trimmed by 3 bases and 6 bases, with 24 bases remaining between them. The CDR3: CASSQGVVGWGTFEQYF. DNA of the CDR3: TGCGCCAGCAGCCAGGGTGTAGTGGGCTGGGGTACTTTCGAGCAGTACTTC.

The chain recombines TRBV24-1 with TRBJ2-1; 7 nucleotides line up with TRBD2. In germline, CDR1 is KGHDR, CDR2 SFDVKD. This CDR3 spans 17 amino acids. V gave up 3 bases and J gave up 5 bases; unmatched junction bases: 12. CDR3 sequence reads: CATSDPRAGDAHNEQFF. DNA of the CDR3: TGTGCCACCAGTGATCCCCGGGCGGGAGATGCGCACAATGAGCAGTTCTTC.

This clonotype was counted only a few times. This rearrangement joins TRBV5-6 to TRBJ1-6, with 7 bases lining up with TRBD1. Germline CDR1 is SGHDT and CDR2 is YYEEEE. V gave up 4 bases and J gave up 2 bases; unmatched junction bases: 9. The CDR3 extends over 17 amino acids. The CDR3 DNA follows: TGTGCCAGCAGCCTCGACAGGGACGAAGCCTATAATTCACCCCTCCACTTT. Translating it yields CASSLDRDEAYNSPLHF. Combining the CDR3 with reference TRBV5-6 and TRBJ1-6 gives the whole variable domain DAGVTQSPTHLIKTRGQQVTLRCSPKSGHDTVSWYQQALGQGPQFIFQYYEEEERQRGNFPDRFSGHQFPNYSSELNVNALLLGDSALYLCASSLDRDEAYNSPLHFGNGTRLTVT.

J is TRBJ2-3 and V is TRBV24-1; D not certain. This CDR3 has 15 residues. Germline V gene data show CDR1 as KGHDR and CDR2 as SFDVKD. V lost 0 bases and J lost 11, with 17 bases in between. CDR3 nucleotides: TGTGCCACCAGTGATTTGAGTGATAGCACCCTCTTGCAGTATTTT. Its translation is CATSDLSDSTLLQYF.

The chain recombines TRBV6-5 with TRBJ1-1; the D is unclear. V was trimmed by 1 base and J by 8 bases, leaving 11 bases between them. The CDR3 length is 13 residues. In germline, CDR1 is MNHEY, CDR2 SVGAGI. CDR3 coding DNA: TGTGCCAGCAGTTACTGGGGAGTGGCGGAAGCTTTCTTT. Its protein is CASSYWGVAEAFF.

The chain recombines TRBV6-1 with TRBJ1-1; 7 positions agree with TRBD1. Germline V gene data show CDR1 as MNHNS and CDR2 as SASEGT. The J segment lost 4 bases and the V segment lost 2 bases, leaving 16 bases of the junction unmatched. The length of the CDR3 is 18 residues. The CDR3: CASSEPRGPTPDLTEAFF. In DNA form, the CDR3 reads TGTGCCAGCAGTGAACCGAGGGGGCCGACTCCCGACCTCACTGAAGCTTTCTTT.

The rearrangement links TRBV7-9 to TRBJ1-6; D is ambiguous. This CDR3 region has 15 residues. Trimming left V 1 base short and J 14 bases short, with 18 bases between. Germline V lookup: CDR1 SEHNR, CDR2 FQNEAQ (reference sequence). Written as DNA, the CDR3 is TGTGCCAGCAGCTTAGGACCGAACCCGCGGAGATCCCTCCACTTT. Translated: CASSLGPNPRRSLHF.

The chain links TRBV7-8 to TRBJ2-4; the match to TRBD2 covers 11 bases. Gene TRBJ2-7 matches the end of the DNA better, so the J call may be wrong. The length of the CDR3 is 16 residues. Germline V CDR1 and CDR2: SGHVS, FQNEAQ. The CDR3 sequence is CASSLRLAGGGVEQYF. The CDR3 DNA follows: TGTGCCAGCAGCTTGCGCCTAGCGGGAGGAGGGGTCGAGCAGTACTTC.

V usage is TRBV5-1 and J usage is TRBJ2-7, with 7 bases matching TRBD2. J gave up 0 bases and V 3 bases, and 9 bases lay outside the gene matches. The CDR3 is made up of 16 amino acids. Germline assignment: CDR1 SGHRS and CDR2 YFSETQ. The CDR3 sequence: CASSSNPGTTSYEQYF. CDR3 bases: TGCGCCAGCAGCTCTAATCCCGGGACTACCTCCTACGAGCAGTACTTC.

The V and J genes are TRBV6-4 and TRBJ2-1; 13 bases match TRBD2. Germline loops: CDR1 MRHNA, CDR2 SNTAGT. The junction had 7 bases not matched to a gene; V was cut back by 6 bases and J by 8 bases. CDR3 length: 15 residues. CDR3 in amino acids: CASSRLAGGGDEQFF. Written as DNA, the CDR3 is TGTGCCAGCAGCCGACTAGCGGGAGGCGGGGATGAGCAGTTCTTC.

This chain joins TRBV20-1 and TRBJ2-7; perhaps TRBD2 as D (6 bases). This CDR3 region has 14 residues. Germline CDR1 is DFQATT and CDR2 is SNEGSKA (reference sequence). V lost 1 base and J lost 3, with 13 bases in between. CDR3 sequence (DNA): TGCAGTGCTAGAGGCCCCGGGGGAGACTACGAGCAGTACTTC. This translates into CSARGPGGDYEQYF.

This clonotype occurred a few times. The CDR3 sequence is CASSLEGLLIYEQYF. The DNA of the CDR3 is TGTGCCAGCAGCTTAGAGGGACTCCTAATCTACGAGCAGTACTTC. The chain links TRBV11-2 to TRBJ2-7; perhaps TRBD2 as D (6 bases). With 0 bases removed from V and 3 bases from J, the gap between germline ends came to 12 bases. CDR3 length: 15 amino acids. Germline V CDR1 and CDR2: SGHAT, FQNNGV.

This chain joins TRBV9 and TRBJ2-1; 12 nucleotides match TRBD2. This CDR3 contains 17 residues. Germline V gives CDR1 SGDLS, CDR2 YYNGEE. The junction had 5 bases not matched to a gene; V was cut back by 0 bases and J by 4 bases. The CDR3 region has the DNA TGTGCCAGCAGCGTAGGTGAACTAGCGGGAGGATACAATGAGCAGTTCTTC. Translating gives CASSVGELAGGYNEQFF.

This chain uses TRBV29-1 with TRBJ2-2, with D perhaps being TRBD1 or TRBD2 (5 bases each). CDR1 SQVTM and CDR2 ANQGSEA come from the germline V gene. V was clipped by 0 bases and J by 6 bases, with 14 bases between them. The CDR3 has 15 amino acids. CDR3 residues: CSVEDGLVGAGELFF. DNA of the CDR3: TGCAGCGTTGAAGACGGGCTAGTGGGGGCCGGGGAGCTGTTTTTT.

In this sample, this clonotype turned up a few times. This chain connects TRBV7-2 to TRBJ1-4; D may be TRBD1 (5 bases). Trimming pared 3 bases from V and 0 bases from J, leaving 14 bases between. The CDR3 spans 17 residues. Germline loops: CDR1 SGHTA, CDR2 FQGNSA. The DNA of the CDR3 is TGTGCCAGCAGCTTTACGGCAGGGACCGCAACTAATGAAAAACTGTTTTTT. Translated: CASSFTAGTATNEKLFF.

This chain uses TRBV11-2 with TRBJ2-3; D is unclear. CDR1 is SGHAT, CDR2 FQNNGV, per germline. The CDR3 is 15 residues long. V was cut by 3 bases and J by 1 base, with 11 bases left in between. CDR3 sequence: CASSFYPHGTDTQYF. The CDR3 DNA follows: TGTGCCAGCAGCTTTTATCCCCACGGCACAGATACGCAGTATTTT.